This entry lists 21 T cell receptor beta chains sequenced from one sample in a study of OX40 agonist ivuxolimab in advanced cancers. Using immunoSEQ multiplex PCR, the repertoire was profiled, and TCRdb retains in-frame clones only, with some absent. This table holds 50,000 to 60,000 clones, about nine tenths found once. This specimen consisted of CD4+ or CD8+ T cells sorted from blood, obtained in a trial of the OX40 agonist ivuxolimab. These TCRs come from an adult with an advanced solid tumor such as melanoma, head and neck, liver or kidney cancer.

This clone was seen a single time. This chain connects TRBV7-2 to TRBJ2-7, with 16 bases identical to TRBD2. The J call is uncertain, as TRBJ2-5 better fits the DNA end. The CDR3 totals 17 residues. Germline loops: CDR1 SGHTA, CDR2 FQGNSA. CDR3 sequence: CASSSTPGLAGGETQYF. The CDR3 coding sequence is TGTGCCAGCAGCTCCACACCGGGACTAGCGGGGGGGGAGACCCAGTACTTC.

The J gene is TRBJ1-3, the V gene TRBV5-4; D is uncertain. V dropped 5 bases and J dropped 0 bases, with 6 bases sitting between them. Germline V lookup: CDR1 SGHNT, CDR2 YYREEE (reference sequence). The CDR3 length is 13 residues. The CDR3 loop reads CASRPSSGNTIYF. As DNA, the CDR3 is TGTGCCAGCAGGCCGAGCTCTGGAAACACCATATATTTT.

This clone came up once. The chain has TRBV12-5 and TRBJ1-1; D not certain. The germline CDR1 and CDR2 sequences are LGHNT and FRNRAP. The V and J ends lost 1 base and 2 bases respectively, with 8 bases between them. CDR3 length: 14 amino acids. CDR3 coding DNA: TGTGCTAGTGGTTTGGGCAGAGAAAACACTGAAGCTTTCTTT. It yields the protein CASGLGRENTEAFF.

This clone was seen a single time. The J gene is TRBJ1-2, the V gene TRBV28, with a tentative D call TRBD1 (5 bases). The CDR3 loop spans 13 amino acids. Germline V gives CDR1 MDHEN, CDR2 SYDVKM. Trimming stripped 6 bases from V and 4 bases from J, with 12 bases between. This CDR3 reads CASRPGLSYGYTF. CDR3 bases: TGTGCCAGCAGACCGGGACTCTCCTATGGCTACACCTTC.

This chain links TRBV6-5 with TRBJ1-6; D is possibly TRBD1 (6 bases). Looked up from germline, CDR1 is MNHEY and CDR2 is SVGAGI. V was shortened by 6 bases and J by 6 bases, with 12 bases between the two germline ends. This CDR3 has 14 residues. The CDR3 DNA follows: TGTGCCAGCAGCCGGGACACCAGTAATTCACCCCTCCACTTT. Amino acid sequence: CASSRDTSNSPLHF.

The rearrangement links TRBV11-3 to TRBJ2-7; TRBD1 is a possible D gene (6 bases). This CDR3 contains 15 residues. From germline, CDR1 is SGHNT and CDR2 YENEEA. Trimming left V 1 base short and J 3 bases short, with 13 bases between. The CDR3 loop reads CASSLGGPSGYEQYF. The CDR3 nucleotides are TGTGCCAGCAGCTTAGGGGGGCCCTCGGGCTACGAGCAGTACTTC.

This chain links TRBV30 with TRBJ1-6; 7 nucleotides match TRBD1. The V and J ends lost 3 bases and 0 bases, in that order; junction bases with no gene match: 5. The CDR3 runs to 16 residues. Germline V CDR1 and CDR2: GTSNPN, SVGIG (reference sequence). The CDR3 sequence is CAWSRRGSSYNSPLHF. The CDR3 nucleotides read TGTGCCTGGAGCCGCAGGGGGAGCTCCTATAATTCACCCCTCCACTTT.

The rearrangement uses TRBV5-4 and TRBJ2-7; TRBD1 agrees at 7 bases. This CDR3 is 14 amino acids long. Germline V gives CDR1 SGHNT, CDR2 YYREEE (reference sequence). Trimming took 1 base from V and 3 from J; bases not matched to a gene: 4. The CDR3 bases are TGTGCCAGCAGCTTGTTTCCAGGGGGCTACGAGCAGTACTTC. Amino acids: CASSLFPGGYEQYF.

This clone has only one observation. The V call is TRBV6-1, the J call TRBJ1-2; 7 positions match TRBD1. Germline-derived CDR1 and CDR2 are MNHNS and SASEGT. The trim removed 0 bases at V and 0 bases at J, leaving 19 bases unmatched. The CDR3 extends over 21 amino acids. CDR3 amino acids: CASSEALAKIRDRRANYGYTF. The CDR3 coding sequence is TGTGCCAGCAGTGAAGCCCTGGCCAAGATCCGGGACAGAAGAGCTAACTATGGCTACACCTTC.

The chain combines TRBV6-5 with TRBJ2-1, with TRBD2 as a possible D gene (6 bases). The CDR3 covers 14 residues. Looked up from germline, CDR1 is MNHEY and CDR2 is SVGAGI. V was trimmed by 2 bases and J by 10 bases, leaving 15 bases between them. DNA of the CDR3: TGTGCCAGCAGTTACGGGGGGTCGGGAAACGAGCAGTTCTTC. Its translation is CASSYGGSGNEQFF.

This clone occurred once. This chain uses TRBV28 with TRBJ1-2; 9 bases map to TRBD1. The V segment lost 9 bases and the J segment 8 bases; nucleotides outside the gene matches: 13. The CDR3 loop spans 14 amino acids. Germline V gene sequence: CDR1 MDHEN, CDR2 SYDVKM. The CDR3, as DNA: TGTGCCAGTGAGACCGGGACAGGGTTTTGGGGCTACACCTTC. It yields the protein CASETGTGFWGYTF.

This chain joins TRBV7-2 and TRBJ1-2; 8 positions agree with TRBD1. With V trimmed by 3 bases and J by 6 bases, 9 bases remained unmatched. The germline CDR1 and CDR2 sequences are SGHTA and FQGNSA. The CDR3 extends over 15 amino acids. The CDR3 bases are TGTGCCAGCAGCTTCGACAGGGGAGTGGGGCATGGCTACACCTTC. Its translation is CASSFDRGVGHGYTF.

J is TRBJ1-1 and V is TRBV6-6; weak D call: TRBD1 (5 bases). This CDR3 is built from 14 residues. V dropped 7 bases and J dropped 1 base, with 13 bases sitting between them. The germline CDR1 and CDR2 sequences are MNHNY and SVGAGI (reference sequence). The chain's CDR3 is CASTRDGPNTEAFF. DNA for the CDR3: TGTGCCAGCACCCGGGACGGACCGAACACTGAAGCTTTCTTT.

Points on this clone: The identical CDR3 is also encoded by other nucleotide sequences in the sample. CDR3 loop: CASSLGQGRNEQFF. The CDR3 DNA reads as TGCGCCAGCAGCTTGGGACAGGGACGGAATGAGCAGTTCTTC. The chain uses TRBV5-1 and TRBJ2-1; 7 bases line up with TRBD1. This CDR3 has 14 amino acids. CDR1 is SGHRS and CDR2 is YFSETQ in the germline V gene. Trimming cost V 0 bases and J 7 bases; bases outside gene matches: 4.

The CDR3: CASSPGGRGYEQYF. The CDR3 DNA is TGTGCCAGCAGCCCCGGTGGCAGGGGGTACGAGCAGTACTTC. The genes are TRBV5-6 and TRBJ2-7, with 7 bases fitting TRBD1. CDR3 size: 14 residues. The germline V gene has CDR1 SGHDT and CDR2 YYEEEE. V dropped 4 bases and J dropped 4; count of bases not matched to a gene: 8.

The V gene is TRBV6-5, the J gene TRBJ1-5, with D unresolved. This CDR3 comprises 14 residues. Germline CDR1 MNHEY, CDR2 SVGAGI. V was shortened by 0 bases and J by 6 bases, with 9 bases between the two germline ends. CDR3 sequence: CASSYSKSGQPQHF. The CDR3 DNA sequence: TGTGCCAGCAGTTACTCAAAGTCGGGTCAGCCCCAGCATTTT.

The CDR3 bases are TGTGCCAGCAGCATGACAGGGACCGCGAACACCGGGGAGCTGTTTTTT. This codes for CASSMTGTANTGELFF. The chain combines TRBV9 with TRBJ2-2; 7 bases fit TRBD1. CDR3 size: 16 residues. Germline V gene data show CDR1 as SGDLS and CDR2 as YYNGEE. J was trimmed by 0 bases and V by 4 bases; bases with no gene match: 6.

V usage is TRBV30 and J usage is TRBJ2-1; TRBD2 matches at 9 bases. Germline CDR1 GTSNPN, CDR2 SVGIG (reference sequence). V dropped 4 bases and J dropped 6; count of bases not matched to a gene: 10. The CDR3 covers 15 residues. The CDR3 sequence: CAWTALAGEGNEQFF. DNA for the CDR3: TGTGCCTGGACCGCCTTAGCGGGGGAAGGCAATGAGCAGTTCTTC. Combining the CDR3 with reference TRBV30 and TRBJ2-1 gives the whole variable domain SQTIHQWPATLVQPVGSPLSLECTVEGTSNPNLYWYRQAAGRGLQLLFYSVGIGQISSEVPQNLSASRPQDRQFILSSKKLLLSDSGFYLCAWTALAGEGNEQFFGPGTRLTVL.

The genes are TRBV28 and TRBJ2-5, with D perhaps given as TRBD1 or TRBD2 (7 bases each). Germline values: CDR1 MDHEN, CDR2 SYDVKM. This CDR3 comprises 14 residues. V dropped 6 bases and J dropped 4 bases, with 15 bases sitting between them. Here the CDR3 reads CASSPGGGRETQYF. The CDR3 DNA reads TGTGCCAGCAGCCCAGGGGGGGGGCGAGAGACCCAGTACTTC.

The rearrangement joins TRBV7-8 to TRBJ1-2, with 9 bases fitting TRBD1. Germline trimming cut 3 bases from V and 5 bases from J; bases unmatched to any gene: 7. This CDR3 spans 15 amino acids. Per the germline V gene, CDR1 is SGHVS and CDR2 is FQNEAQ. CDR3 protein: CASSFLTGGGYGYTF. The CDR3 DNA follows: TGTGCCAGCAGCTTCCTGACAGGGGGTGGATATGGCTACACCTTC.

Points on this clone: At the DNA level, this CDR3 is encoded by other sequences in the same sample as well. Here the CDR3 DNA reads TGCGCCAGCAGCTTGGGCGCGGGAGGGGAGACCCAGTACTTC. Its translation: CASSLGAGGETQYF. This chain connects TRBV5-1 to TRBJ2-5, with 9 nucleotides matching TRBD2. The CDR3 consists of 14 residues. V shed 0 bases and J 5 bases; nucleotides not matched to a gene: 2. CDR1 and CDR2 (germline): SGHRS, YFSETQ.